These T cell receptor beta chains were read from a single sample in a study of blood T cells in healthy people across ages. TCRdb fed the 5' RACE reads into MiXCR, producing one record per CDR3 protein. Here the sample spans about 640,000 distinct CDR3 sequences, under 70% being singletons. What was sequenced was blood. The source is a man in his 60s in good health. Each CDR3 is given with its conserved first and last residue. D genes are given only for firm matches. Rows may omit the clone size; those that give it use once, few, many or a size class.

TRBJ1-1 | . | 15 | TRBV20-1 | . | TGCAGTGCTAGAGTCCGGAGCCGAGGAGGCACTGAAGCTTTCTTT | CSARVRSRGGTEAFF
TRBJ2-5 | TRBD2 | 17 | TRBV7-2 | . | TGTGCCAGCAGCTTAGGGCCCCCTAGCGGGGGGCAAGAGACCCAGTACTTC | CASSLGPPSGGQETQYF
TRBJ2-6 | TRBD1 | 13 | TRBV29-1 | . | TGCAGCGTGGACGTCAGGGGGTCCAACGTCCTGACTTTC | CSVDVRGSNVLTF
TRBJ1-6 | . | 13 | TRBV3-1 | few | TGTGCCAGCAGCCAAGGGAAAGATTCACCCCTCCACTTT | CASSQGKDSPLHF
TRBJ1-2 | . | 14 | TRBV6-6 | . | TGTGCCAGCAGTTCGAGACTGGGGGGAAAAGGCTACACCTTC | CASSSRLGGKGYTF
TRBJ1-5 | . | 15 | TRBV28 | . | TGTGCCAGCAGTCCCAGTGGGGGGGTCAATCAGCCCCAGCATTTT | CASSPSGGVNQPQHF
TRBJ2-7 | . | 14 | TRBV20-1 | . | TGCAGTGCTAGAACGGACATAGAAACGTACGAGCAGTACTTC | CSARTDIETYEQYF
TRBJ1-2 | . | 12 | TRBV7-2 | . | TGTGCCAGCAGGCCCGGGGTCTATGGCTACACCTTC | CASRPGVYGYTF
TRBJ2-1 | . | 13 | TRBV5-5 | few | TGTGCCAGCAGCCTTCCAGGGCGGCATGAGCAGTTCTTC | CASSLPGRHEQFF
TRBJ1-5 | . | 18 | TRBV20-1 | . | TGCAGTGCTAGAGATGAGGCCCGGGGGGCAGTGGGCAATCAGCCCCAGCATTTT | CSARDEARGAVGNQPQHF
TRBJ1-2 | TRBD1 | 13 | TRBV6-2/TRBV6-3 | . | TGTGCCAGCACCCGGGACAGTCGCTATGGCTACACCTTC | CASTRDSRYGYTF
TRBJ2-6 | . | 17 | TRBV29-1 | few | TGCGCGGGGTCTTTAGAGGGGCATAGCTCTGGGGCCAACGTCCTGACTTTC | CAGSLEGHSSGANVLTF
TRBJ2-1 | . | 14 | TRBV7-6 | once | TGTGCCAGCAGCGGAGGGACGGTTTACAATGAGCAGTTCTTC | CASSGGTVYNEQFF
TRBJ2-3 | TRBD1 | 17 | TRBV5-5 | many | TGTGCCAGCAGCAAGGGCACCGGGACAGCAAGCACAGATACGCAGTATTTT | CASSKGTGTASTDTQYF
TRBJ1-2 | . | 15 | TRBV9 | . | TGTGCCAGCAGCGTTTACGGGGCGTTGGGCCATGGCTACACCTTC | CASSVYGALGHGYTF
TRBJ2-7 | TRBD1 | 12 | TRBV25-1 | . | TGTGCCAGCAGTGAACCAGGGGGCGAGCAGTACTTC | CASSEPGGEQYF
TRBJ1-4 | . | 13 | TRBV6-2/TRBV6-3 | once | TGTGCCAGCAGTGAAAGATGGGGTGAAAAACTGTTTTTT | CASSERWGEKLFF
TRBJ2-7 | TRBD2 | 15 | TRBV6-6 | . | TGTGCCAGCAGTTACTCGGGACTATCTGGGGACGAGCAGTACTTC | CASSYSGLSGDEQYF
TRBJ2-2 | . | 15 | TRBV21-1 | . | TGTGCCAGCAGCAACGAACGGACCCACACCGGGGAGCTGTTTTTT | CASSNERTHTGELFF
TRBJ2-1 | . | 16 | TRBV11-2 | . | TGTGCCAGCAGCCCCAAACCGGGGGTTAACTTCGGTGAGCAGTTCTTC | CASSPKPGVNFGEQFF
TRBJ2-7 | . | 16 | TRBV21-1 | . | TGTGCCAGCAGCAAAACGACCGGGACAGGGCCCTACGAGCAGTACTTC | CASSKTTGTGPYEQYF
TRBJ1-4 | . | 14 | TRBV29-1 | . | TGCAGCGTTAGGAGGGACGTATCTAATGAAAAACTGTTTTTT | CSVRRDVSNEKLFF
TRBJ2-3 | . | 12 | TRBV5-1 | . | TGCGCCAGCAGCTTGTACCAAGATACGCAGTATTTT | CASSLYQDTQYF
TRBJ2-2 | . | 14 | TRBV2 | . | TGTGCCAGCAGGCCCAGCGCGAACACCGGGGAGCTGTTTTTT | CASRPSANTGELFF
TRBJ2-1 | TRBD1 | 14 | TRBV10-3 | few | TGTGCCATCAGTGGGACAGGGTGGGTCAATGAGCAGTTCTTC | CAISGTGWVNEQFF
TRBJ2-1 | . | 15 | TRBV3-1 | . | TGTGCCAGCAGCCAAGAGGCGGGGGCCGGGGATGAGCAGTTCTTC | CASSQEAGAGDEQFF
TRBJ2-5 | . | 13 | TRBV21-1 | few | TGTGCCAGCAGCAAAGTGGCCCAGGAGACCCAGTACTTC | CASSKVAQETQYF
TRBJ2-7 | . | 14 | TRBV29-1 | many | TGCAGCGTTGAAAGGGAAGGGTATCGATACGAGCAGTACTTC | CSVEREGYRYEQYF
TRBJ2-1 | TRBD1 | 13 | TRBV7-8 | . | TGTGCCAGCAGCGTGAGCGACAGGGGTCAGAAGTTCTTC | CASSVSDRGQKFF
TRBJ2-7 | TRBD1 | 15 | TRBV2 | few | TGTGCCAGCGGGGACAGGACGTTGTGGTACGGCGAGCAGTACTTC | CASGDRTLWYGEQYF
TRBJ2-3 | . | 15 | TRBV5-1 | . | TGCGCCAGCAGCCCAGAGGACCCTAGCACAGATACGCAGTATTTT | CASSPEDPSTDTQYF
TRBJ1-2 | . | 13 | TRBV2 | . | TGTGCCAGCAGTAGCACCCTCGGAGGTGGCTACACCTTC | CASSSTLGGGYTF
TRBJ2-1 | . | 16 | TRBV24-1 | few | TGTGCCACCAGTGATTTATCCGTCTCCTCCTACAATGAGCAGTTCTTC | CATSDLSVSSYNEQFF
TRBJ1-4 | . | 14 | TRBV7-6 | . | TGTGCCAGCAGCTCTGAGGGTCGGGATGAAAAACTGTTTTTT | CASSSEGRDEKLFF
TRBJ1-2 | . | 13 | TRBV29-1 | few | TGCAGCGTTCTTCAGGGGCCCACGGATGGCTACACCTTC | CSVLQGPTDGYTF
TRBJ1-2 | . | 12 | TRBV2 | . | TGTGCCAGCAGTGTGCGGGGCGATGGCTACACCTTC | CASSVRGDGYTF
TRBJ1-1 | . | 15 | TRBV5-1 | . | TGCGCCAGCAGCTTGGAGTGGGATAAAGGCGCTGAAGCTTTCTTT | CASSLEWDKGAEAFF
TRBJ2-5 | . | 14 | TRBV12-3/TRBV12-4 | once | TGTGCCAGCAGTCCCAGGGGTGTTCCGGGGACCCAGTACTTC | CASSPRGVPGTQYF